These 9 T cell receptor beta chains share one sample of origin, sequenced in a study of CD8 T cells in ankylosing spondylitis. The antigens of these receptors remain unknown. Whole-study results and caveats: Seven or eight highly homologous variants formed a TCR beta motif that appeared characteristic of ankylosing spondylitis blood.

TCRdb called the 5' RACE reads again in MiXCR, with one record for every CDR3 protein. Among 700,000 or so distinct CDR3 sequences listed, over 15% were seen once. The specimen sequenced was blood, either unsorted or a sorted T cell fraction (not recorded which). All receptors derive from a male donor with ankylosing spondylitis.

The chain is built from TRBV19 and TRBJ1-5, with 10 bases aligning to TRBD1. CDR1 and CDR2 (germline): LNHDA, SQIVND (reference sequence). CDR3 size: 17 residues. J lost 2 bases, V lost 5 bases, and 9 bases had no gene match. CDR3 nucleotide sequence: TGTGCCAGTAGTGCAGGGACAGGGGAGTTGGGCAATCAGCCCCAGCATTTT. This codes for CASSAGTGELGNQPQHF.

This clonotype came up once. The chain combines TRBV20-1 with TRBJ2-5, with D maybe TRBD2 (6 bases). The CDR3 has 12 residues. Germline values: CDR1 DFQATT, CDR2 SNEGSKA (reference sequence). V dropped 0 bases and J dropped 4 bases, with 6 bases sitting between them. The CDR3 DNA follows: TGCAGTGCTAGAGAGGGGGGAGAGACCCAGTACTTC. This encodes CSAREGGETQYF.

This clonotype was detected only a few times. The rearrangement links TRBV3-1 to TRBJ2-7; TRBD1 might be the D (8 bases). CDR1 is LGHDT and CDR2 is YNNKEL in the germline V gene (reference sequence). Trimming took 4 bases from V and 6 from J, leaving 13 bases between them. This CDR3 comprises 13 residues. CDR3: CASSLDREGEQYF. CDR3 DNA: TGTGCCAGCAGCCTGGACAGGGAGGGCGAGCAGTACTTC.

The rearrangement uses TRBV28 and TRBJ1-5; D is perhaps TRBD1 (5 bases). Germline CDR1 reads MDHEN; CDR2 reads SYDVKM. The CDR3 covers 15 residues. The V gene lost 7 bases and the J gene lost 3 bases, with 16 bases spanning the gap. CDR3 loop: CASNHRGGYNQPQHF. In DNA form, the CDR3 reads TGTGCCAGCAACCACCGGGGGGGGTACAATCAGCCCCAGCATTTT.

J is TRBJ2-7 and V is TRBV11-2; 8 nucleotides match TRBD1. Germline CDR1 and CDR2: SGHAT and FQNNGV. V lost 4 bases and J lost 0; bases outside the gene matches: 11. The CDR3 covers 17 residues. The CDR3 here is CASSSFFGQGYSYEQYF. CDR3 nucleotide sequence: TGTGCCAGCAGCTCGTTTTTTGGACAGGGATACTCCTACGAGCAGTACTTC. The variable domain in full, with the rest retrieved from reference TRBV11-2 and TRBJ2-7, is EAGVAQSPRYKIIEKRQSVAFWCNPISGHATLYWYQQILGQGPKLLIQFQNNGVVDDSQLPKDRFSAERLKGVDSTLKIQPAKLEDSAVYLCASSSFFGQGYSYEQYFGPGTRLTVT.

This chain connects TRBV13 to TRBJ2-1, with 8 bases aligning to TRBD2. V gave up 3 bases and J gave up 13 bases; unmatched junction bases: 17. CDR3 size: 16 residues. Germline V gene data show CDR1 as PRHDT and CDR2 as FYEKMQ (reference sequence). The DNA for the CDR3 is TGTGCCAGCAGCTTCCCCTCGGGACTAGAGTCGTATCGACAGTTCTTC. This sequence encodes CASSFPSGLESYRQFF. Full variable domain (missing parts from reference TRBV13 and TRBJ2-1): AAGVIQSPRHLIKEKRETATLKCYPIPRHDTVYWYQQGPGQDPQFLISFYEKMQSDKGSIPDRFSAQQFSDYHSELNMSSLELGDSALYFCASSFPSGLESYRQFFGPGTRLTVL.

The CDR3 DNA reads as TGCAGTGCTAGACCGGGACTCTACTCCTACGAGCAGTACTTC. Protein: CSARPGLYSYEQYF. The V call is TRBV20-1, the J call TRBJ2-7; D may be TRBD2 (6 bases). This CDR3 has 14 residues. V lost 2 bases, J lost 0 bases, and 11 bases lay in between. CDR1 is DFQATT, CDR2 SNEGSKA, per germline (reference sequence).

A few counts support this clonotype. J is TRBJ2-2 and V is TRBV15; 11 bases agree with TRBD2. J lost 6 bases, V lost 5 bases, and 5 bases had no gene match. The CDR3 runs to 15 residues. Germline values: CDR1 LNHNV, CDR2 YYDKDF (reference sequence). The CDR3 region is CATSFSGGGPGELFF. CDR3 in DNA: TGTGCCACCAGCTTTAGCGGGGGGGGACCCGGGGAGCTGTTTTTT.

The chain joins TRBV24-1 to TRBJ2-1; TRBD2 matches at 13 bases. The length of the CDR3 is 16 residues. The germline gives CDR1 KGHDR, CDR2 SFDVKD. V dropped 3 bases and J dropped 10; count of bases not matched to a gene: 8. The CDR3 bases are TGTGCCACCAGTGATCGCACTAGCGGGGGGGCCGTAGAGCAGTTCTTC. It translates to CATSDRTSGGAVEQFF.